The source of this T cell receptor (beta chain) is a study of T-cell memory formation after mild COVID-19. Regarding the study as a whole: Clones that contracted from day 15 to 85 had balanced CD4/CD8; later expanders were CD4+ biased. Pre-infection memory already had some responding clones, implying cross-reactive memory joined.

This clonotype was counted at least ten times. Its antigen remains unknown. The germline V gene has CDR1 SGHVS and CDR2 FNYEAQ. With V trimmed by 5 bases and J by 0 bases, 6 bases remained unmatched. The CDR3 has 15 amino acids. cDNA libraries for TCR alpha and TCR beta, carrying sample barcodes and UMIs, came from 5'RACE with constant-segment primers. MiXCR, applied by TCRdb to the 5' RACE reads, yields one record per CDR3 protein. The sample yields 350,000 to 500,000 distinct CDR3 sequences, around 22% seen once. Source material: PBMCs or a T cell subset sorted from them (not recorded which). The TCR sequence derives from an adult woman who had mild COVID-19 (a few samples of this study predate the infection). Cell type and time point are not known. The chain has TRBV7-6 and TRBJ1-1, with 7 bases that match TRBD1. CDR3 sequence (DNA): TGTGCCAGCAGCCCGGGACAGATGCTGAACACTGAAGCTTTCTTT. It specifies CASSPGQMLNTEAFF.